The rows below give T cell receptor beta chains drawn from one sample of a study of CD8+CD57+ T cells in acquired aplastic anemia. TCRdb independently ran MiXCR on the reads; one entry per CDR3 protein. The sample shows roughly 100,000 distinct CDR3 sequences, 55% to 75% of them seen only once. What was sequenced was sorted CD4+, CD8+, or CD8+CD57+ T cells (not recorded which) from PBMCs. The receptors derive from a human donor with aplastic anemia. Each CDR3 is given with its conserved first and last residue. D genes are given only for firm matches.

J: TRBJ1-5; V: TRBV6-1; D: TRBD1; CDR3: CASSMDRASNQPQHF
J: TRBJ2-7; V: TRBV10-3; D: .; CDR3: CAISGADKAYEQYF
J: TRBJ2-7; V: TRBV7-8; D: .; CDR3: CASSRGEKYEQYF
J: TRBJ1-1; V: TRBV20-1; D: TRBD1; CDR3: CSAPGQGELLHTEAFF
J: TRBJ2-3; V: TRBV7-8; D: TRBD1; CDR3: CASSLNRDRGESDTQYF
J: TRBJ2-1; V: TRBV6-1; D: TRBD2; CDR3: CASSPSGGASNEQFF
J: TRBJ1-4; V: TRBV6-4; D: TRBD1; CDR3: CASSDGTGGEKLFF
J: TRBJ1-1; V: TRBV7-8; D: .; CDR3: CASSLRQGGTEAFF
J: TRBJ1-4; V: TRBV20-1; D: TRBD1; CDR3: CSASRDSQREKLFF
J: TRBJ1-4; V: TRBV25-1; D: .; CDR3: CASSEFDGEKLFF
J: TRBJ2-7; V: TRBV2; D: .; CDR3: CASSGRTGRPSYEQYF
J: TRBJ2-2; V: TRBV6-1; D: TRBD2; CDR3: CASSEKGSGDTGELFF
J: TRBJ1-4; V: TRBV15; D: .; CDR3: CATGGGVLLGEKLFF
J: TRBJ2-7; V: TRBV6-1; D: .; CDR3: CASKTGPYLEQYF
J: TRBJ1-1; V: TRBV20-1; D: .; CDR3: CSARDPRGNTEAFF
J: TRBJ1-2; V: TRBV19; D: .; CDR3: CASSIDRGNYGYTF
J: TRBJ2-7; V: TRBV24-1; D: .; CDR3: CATSDGYEQYF
J: TRBJ1-6; V: TRBV9; D: .; CDR3: CASSTDGQTDSPLHF
J: TRBJ2-7; V: TRBV7-6; D: .; CDR3: CASSLGPGLSYEQYF
J: TRBJ2-1; V: TRBV20-1; D: .; CDR3: CSARVALVRNEQFF
J: TRBJ2-1; V: TRBV6-7; D: TRBD2; CDR3: CASNPRLAGDNNEQFF
J: TRBJ1-2; V: TRBV5-1; D: .; CDR3: CASSSPQADGYTF
J: TRBJ2-3; V: TRBV15; D: .; CDR3: CATSREAGSTDTQYF
J: TRBJ1-2; V: TRBV19; D: .; CDR3: CASGQNYGYTF
J: TRBJ2-7; V: TRBV7-9; D: TRBD1; CDR3: CASSHRDRVGEQYF
J: TRBJ1-5; V: TRBV10-2; D: .; CDR3: CVSGGTSDQPQHF
J: TRBJ1-1; V: TRBV7-9; D: .; CDR3: CASSRAKVTFF
J: TRBJ2-7; V: TRBV15; D: TRBD1; CDR3: CATSSWDSPYEQYF
J: TRBJ2-6; V: TRBV10-3; D: TRBD1; CDR3: CAISDWTGGGTGANVLTF
J: TRBJ1-6; V: TRBV20-1; D: .; CDR3: CSASLALSPLHF
J: TRBJ2-7; V: TRBV7-2; D: .; CDR3: CASGMSSYEQYF
J: TRBJ2-7; V: TRBV20-1; D: TRBD1; CDR3: CSASQGANEQYF